Listed below are T cell receptor beta chains from one sample, sequenced in a study of identical twins. One entry per CDR3 protein, called by TCRdb with MiXCR from the 5' RACE reads. The sample carries 200,000 to 250,000 distinct CDR3 sequences, about 7.5% recorded once. This same sample was also part of a study on yellow fever vaccine responses in identical twins.

Sequencing used memory (CD45RO+) T cells sorted from blood. The source is a woman between 18 and 29 years old in good health. CDR3s include the opening cysteine and the closing phenylalanine or tryptophan. The order of the fields is V gene, D gene, J gene, clone size, CDR3 DNA, CDR3 protein. D genes are given only for firm matches. Clone sizes are given selectively: once, few, many, or a class where the clone is expanded.

V gene: TRBV4-3
D gene: .
J gene: TRBJ2-5
clone size: many
CDR3 DNA: TGCGCCAGCAGCCAAGTTGTGTATGGAAACAGACAGACCCAGTACTTC
CDR3 protein: CASSQVVYGNRQTQYF

V gene: TRBV6-5
D gene: TRBD1
J gene: TRBJ1-2
clone size: many
CDR3 DNA: TGTGCCAGCAGTTACCTACGGACAGGGGGTGCCTATGGCTACACCTTC
CDR3 protein: CASSYLRTGGAYGYTF

V gene: TRBV12-3/TRBV12-4
D gene: TRBD2
J gene: TRBJ2-3
clone size: many
CDR3 DNA: TGTGCCAGCAGCCGGGATGGCGGGAGGGATACGCAGTATTTT
CDR3 protein: CASSRDGGRDTQYF

V gene: TRBV20-1
D gene: TRBD2
J gene: TRBJ2-1
clone size: few
CDR3 DNA: TGCAGTGCTAGAAGGGCTAGCGGGAGGAATGAGCAGTTCTTC
CDR3 protein: CSARRASGRNEQFF

V gene: TRBV11-2
D gene: .
J gene: TRBJ2-5
clone size: few
CDR3 DNA: TGTGCCAGCAGCTTACCCGGGGGGCGTCAAGAGACCCAGTACTTC
CDR3 protein: CASSLPGGRQETQYF

V gene: TRBV27
D gene: .
J gene: TRBJ1-1
clone size: .
CDR3 DNA: TGTGCCAGCAGTTTTAAAGGGATGAACACTGAAGCTTTCTTT
CDR3 protein: CASSFKGMNTEAFF

V gene: TRBV7-6
D gene: TRBD1
J gene: TRBJ2-1
clone size: many
CDR3 DNA: TGTGCCAGCAGCACCCGACAGGGAAACAATGAGCAGTTCTTC
CDR3 protein: CASSTRQGNNEQFF

V gene: TRBV7-2
D gene: .
J gene: TRBJ2-3
clone size: many
CDR3 DNA: TGTGCCAGCAGCTTAGCGCTTGGTACGCAGTATTTT
CDR3 protein: CASSLALGTQYF

V gene: TRBV27
D gene: .
J gene: TRBJ2-1
clone size: .
CDR3 DNA: TGTGCCAGCAGTCCCGGACATGCTGAGCAGTTCTTC
CDR3 protein: CASSPGHAEQFF

V gene: TRBV7-2
D gene: TRBD1
J gene: TRBJ1-2
clone size: few
CDR3 DNA: TGTGCCAGCAGCCTACAGGGGTTCGGGGGCTACACCTTC
CDR3 protein: CASSLQGFGGYTF